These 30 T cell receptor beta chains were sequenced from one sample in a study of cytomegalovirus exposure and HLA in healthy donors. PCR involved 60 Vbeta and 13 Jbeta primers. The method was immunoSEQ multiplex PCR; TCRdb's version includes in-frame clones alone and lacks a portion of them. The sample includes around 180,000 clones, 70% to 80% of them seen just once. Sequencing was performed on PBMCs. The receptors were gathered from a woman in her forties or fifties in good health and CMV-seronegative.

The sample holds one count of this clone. The chain's CDR3 is CASSVTGTGIYEQYF. In DNA, the CDR3 is TGTGCCAGTAGTGTCACCGGGACAGGGATCTACGAGCAGTACTTC. J is TRBJ2-7 and V is TRBV19; 9 bases agree with TRBD1. This CDR3 contains 15 residues. V shed 5 bases and J 3 bases; nucleotides not matched to a gene: 8. Germline values: CDR1 LNHDA, CDR2 SQIVND (reference sequence).

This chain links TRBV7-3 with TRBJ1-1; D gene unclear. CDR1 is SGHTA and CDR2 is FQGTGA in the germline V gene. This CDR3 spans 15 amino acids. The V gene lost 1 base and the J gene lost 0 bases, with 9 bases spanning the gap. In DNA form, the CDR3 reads TGTGCCAGCAGCTTAAGGCCGGGTATGAACACTGAAGCTTTCTTT. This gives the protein CASSLRPGMNTEAFF.

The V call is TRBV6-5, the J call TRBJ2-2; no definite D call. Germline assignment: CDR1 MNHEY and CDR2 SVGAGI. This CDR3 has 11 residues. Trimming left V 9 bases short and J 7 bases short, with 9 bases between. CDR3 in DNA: TGTGCCAGTGGGCAGGTCGGGGAGCTGTTTTTT. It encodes CASGQVGELFF.

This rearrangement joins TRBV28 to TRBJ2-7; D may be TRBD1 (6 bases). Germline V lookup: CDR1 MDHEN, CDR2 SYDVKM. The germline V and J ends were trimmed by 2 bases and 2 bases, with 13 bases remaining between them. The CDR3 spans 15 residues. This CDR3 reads CASSLIGGWAYEQYF. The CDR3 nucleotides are TGTGCCAGCAGTTTAATAGGGGGATGGGCCTACGAGCAGTACTTC.

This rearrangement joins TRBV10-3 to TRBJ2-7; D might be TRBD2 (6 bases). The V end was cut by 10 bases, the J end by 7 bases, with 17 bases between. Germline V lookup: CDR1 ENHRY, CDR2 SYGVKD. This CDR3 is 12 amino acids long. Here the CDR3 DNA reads TGTGCCACTCGGACACCCCGGGGGGAGCAGTACTTC. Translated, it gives CATRTPRGEQYF.

DNA for the CDR3: TGTGCCAGCAGTGTGGGGGGTTCCACAGATACGCAGTATTTT. Translation: CASSVGGSTDTQYF. This chain uses TRBV2 with TRBJ2-3; weak D call: TRBD2 (6 bases). Trimming took off 4 bases at V and 2 bases at J, with 10 bases between the two ends. Germline CDR1 is SNHLY and CDR2 is FYNNEI. The CDR3 runs 14 residues.

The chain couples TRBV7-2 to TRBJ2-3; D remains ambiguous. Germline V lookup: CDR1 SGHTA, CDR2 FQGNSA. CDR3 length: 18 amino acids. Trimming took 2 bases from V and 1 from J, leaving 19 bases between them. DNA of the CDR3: TGTGCCAGCAGCTTACCGGCTTTGACACATGAAGGCACAGATACGCAGTATTTT. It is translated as CASSLPALTHEGTDTQYF.

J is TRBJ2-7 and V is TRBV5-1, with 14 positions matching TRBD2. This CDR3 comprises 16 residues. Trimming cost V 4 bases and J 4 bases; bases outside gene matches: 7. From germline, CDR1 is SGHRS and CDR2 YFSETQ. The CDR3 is CASSPGLAGDTYEQYF. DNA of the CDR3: TGCGCCAGCAGCCCGGGACTAGCGGGGGACACTTACGAGCAGTACTTC. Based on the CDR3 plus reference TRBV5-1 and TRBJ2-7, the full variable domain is KAGVTQTPRYLIKTRGQQVTLSCSPISGHRSVSWYQQTPGQGLQFLFEYFSETQRNKGNFPGRFSGRQFSNSRSEMNVSTLELGDSALYLCASSPGLAGDTYEQYFGPGTRLTVT.

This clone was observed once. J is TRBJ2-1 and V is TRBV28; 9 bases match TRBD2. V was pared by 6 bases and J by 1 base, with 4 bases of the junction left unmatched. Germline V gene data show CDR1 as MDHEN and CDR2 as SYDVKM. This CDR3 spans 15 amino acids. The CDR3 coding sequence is TGTGCCAGCAGACCGACTAGCGGATCCTACAATGAGCAGTTCTTC. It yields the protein CASRPTSGSYNEQFF.

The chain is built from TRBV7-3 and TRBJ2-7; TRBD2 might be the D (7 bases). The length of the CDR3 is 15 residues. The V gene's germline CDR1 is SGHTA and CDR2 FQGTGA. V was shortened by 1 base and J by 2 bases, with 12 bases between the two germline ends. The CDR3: CASSLNAGAAYEQYF. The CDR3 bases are TGTGCCAGCAGCTTAAATGCGGGGGCGGCCTACGAGCAGTACTTC.

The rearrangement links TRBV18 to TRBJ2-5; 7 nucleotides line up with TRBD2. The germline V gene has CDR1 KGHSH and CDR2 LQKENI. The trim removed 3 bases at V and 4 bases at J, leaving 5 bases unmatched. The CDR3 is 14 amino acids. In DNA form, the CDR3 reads TGTGCCAGCTCACCGGGGATAGCGGGAGAGACCCAGTACTTC. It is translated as CASSPGIAGETQYF. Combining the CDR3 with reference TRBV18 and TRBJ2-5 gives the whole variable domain NAGVMQNPRHLVRRRGQEARLRCSPMKGHSHVYWYRQLPEEGLKFMVYLQKENIIDESGMPKERFSAEFPKEGPSILRIQQVVRGDSAAYFCASSPGIAGETQYFGPGTRLLVL.

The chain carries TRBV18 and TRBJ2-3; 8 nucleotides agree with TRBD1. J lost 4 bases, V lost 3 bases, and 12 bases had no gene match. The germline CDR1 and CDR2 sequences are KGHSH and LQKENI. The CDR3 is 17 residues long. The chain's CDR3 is CASSPLPLTGEADTQYF. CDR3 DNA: TGTGCCAGCTCACCCCTACCCTTGACAGGGGAAGCAGATACGCAGTATTTT.

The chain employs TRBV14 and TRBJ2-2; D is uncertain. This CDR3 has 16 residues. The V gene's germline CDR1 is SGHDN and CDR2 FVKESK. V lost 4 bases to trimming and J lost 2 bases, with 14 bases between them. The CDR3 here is CASSRRRGPNTGELFF. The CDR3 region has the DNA TGTGCCAGCAGCCGCCGCAGAGGCCCAAACACCGGGGAGCTGTTTTTT.

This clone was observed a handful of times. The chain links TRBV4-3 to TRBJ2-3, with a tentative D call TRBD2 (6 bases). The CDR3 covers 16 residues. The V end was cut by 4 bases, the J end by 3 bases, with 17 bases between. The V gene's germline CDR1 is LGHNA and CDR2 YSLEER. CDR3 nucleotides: TGCGCCAGCAGCCTAGTATGGGCGGGGATGACAGATACGCAGTATTTT. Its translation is CASSLVWAGMTDTQYF.

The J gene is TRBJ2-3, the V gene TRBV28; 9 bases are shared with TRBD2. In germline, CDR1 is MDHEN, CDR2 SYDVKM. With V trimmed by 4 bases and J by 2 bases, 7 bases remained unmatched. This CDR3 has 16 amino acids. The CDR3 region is CASSSHSGRLTDTQYF. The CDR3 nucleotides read TGTGCCAGCAGTTCACATAGCGGGAGACTCACAGATACGCAGTATTTT.

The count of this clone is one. The CDR3 nucleotides are TGTGCCAGCATCGGCGCCCCAAATCTAGCGGGGGGGCGAGATACGCAGTATTTT. Its protein is CASIGAPNLAGGRDTQYF. The chain has TRBV2 and TRBJ2-3, with TRBD2 matching 12 bases. The germline CDR1 and CDR2 sequences are SNHLY and FYNNEI. CDR3 length equals 18 residues. Trimming removed 7 bases from V and 5 bases from J; junction bases left unmatched: 16.

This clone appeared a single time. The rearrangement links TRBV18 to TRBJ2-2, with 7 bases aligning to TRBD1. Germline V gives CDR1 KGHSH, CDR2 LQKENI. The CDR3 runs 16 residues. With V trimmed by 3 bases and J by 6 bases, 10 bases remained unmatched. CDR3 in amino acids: CASSPDSQGFAGELFF. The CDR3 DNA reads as TGTGCCAGCTCACCTGACTCACAGGGGTTCGCCGGGGAGCTGTTTTTT.

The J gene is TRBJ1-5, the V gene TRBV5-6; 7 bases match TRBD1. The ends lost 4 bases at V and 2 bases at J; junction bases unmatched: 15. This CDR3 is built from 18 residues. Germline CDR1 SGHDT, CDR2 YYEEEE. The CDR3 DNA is TGTGCCAGCAGCCATAGACAGGGAATGGGGACTGGCAATCAGCCCCAGCATTTT. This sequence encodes CASSHRQGMGTGNQPQHF.

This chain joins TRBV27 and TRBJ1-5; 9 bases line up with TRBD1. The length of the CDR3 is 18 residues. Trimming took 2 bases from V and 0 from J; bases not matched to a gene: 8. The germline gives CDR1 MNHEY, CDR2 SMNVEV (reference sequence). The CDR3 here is CASSLGGQGGPSNQPQHF. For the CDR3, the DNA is TGTGCCAGCAGTTTAGGGGGACAGGGAGGGCCTAGCAATCAGCCCCAGCATTTT.

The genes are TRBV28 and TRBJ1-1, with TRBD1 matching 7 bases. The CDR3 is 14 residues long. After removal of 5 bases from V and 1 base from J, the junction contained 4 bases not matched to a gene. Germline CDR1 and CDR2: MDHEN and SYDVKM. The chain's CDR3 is CASSPWTGNTEAFF. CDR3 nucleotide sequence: TGTGCCAGCAGTCCGTGGACAGGGAACACTGAAGCTTTCTTT.

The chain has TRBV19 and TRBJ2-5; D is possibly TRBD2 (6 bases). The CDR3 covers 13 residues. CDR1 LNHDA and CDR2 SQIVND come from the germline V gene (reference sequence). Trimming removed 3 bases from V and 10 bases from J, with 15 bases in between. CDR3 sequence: CASSMTELGGQYF. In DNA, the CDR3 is TGTGCCAGTAGTATGACCGAGTTGGGGGGCCAGTACTTC.

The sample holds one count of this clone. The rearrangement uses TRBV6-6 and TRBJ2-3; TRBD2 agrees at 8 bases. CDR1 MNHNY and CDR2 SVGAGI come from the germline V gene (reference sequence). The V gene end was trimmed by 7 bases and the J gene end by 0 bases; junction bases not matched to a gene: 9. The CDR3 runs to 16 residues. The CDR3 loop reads CASTKTGGGSTDTQYF. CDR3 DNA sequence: TGTGCCAGCACAAAAACGGGGGGGGGTAGCACAGATACGCAGTATTTT.

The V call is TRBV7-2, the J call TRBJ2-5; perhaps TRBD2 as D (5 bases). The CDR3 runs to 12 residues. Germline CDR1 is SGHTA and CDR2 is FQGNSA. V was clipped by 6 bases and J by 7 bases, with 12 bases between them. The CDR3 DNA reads TGTGCCAGCAGTTTCAGAGGGTGGACCCAGTACTTC. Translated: CASSFRGWTQYF.

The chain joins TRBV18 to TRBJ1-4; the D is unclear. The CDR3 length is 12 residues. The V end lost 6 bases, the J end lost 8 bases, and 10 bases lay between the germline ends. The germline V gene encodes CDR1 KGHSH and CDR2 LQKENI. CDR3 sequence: CASSNTGEKLFF. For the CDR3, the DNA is TGTGCCAGCTCTAATACCGGGGAAAAACTGTTTTTT.

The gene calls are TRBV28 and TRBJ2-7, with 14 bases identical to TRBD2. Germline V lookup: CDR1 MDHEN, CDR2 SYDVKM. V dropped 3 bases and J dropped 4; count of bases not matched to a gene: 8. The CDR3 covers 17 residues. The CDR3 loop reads CASSFGTSGRVGYEQYF. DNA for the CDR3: TGTGCCAGCAGTTTTGGGACTAGCGGGAGAGTGGGGTACGAGCAGTACTTC.

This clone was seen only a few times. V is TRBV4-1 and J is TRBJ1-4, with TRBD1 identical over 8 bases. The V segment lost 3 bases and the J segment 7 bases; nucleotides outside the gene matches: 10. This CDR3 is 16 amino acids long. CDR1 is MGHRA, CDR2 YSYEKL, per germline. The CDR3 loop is CASSQADRGGSEKLFF. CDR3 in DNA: TGCGCCAGCAGCCAGGCCGACAGGGGCGGTTCTGAAAAACTGTTTTTT.

The CDR3 spells CATRTRDYADTQYF. DNA for the CDR3: TGTGCCACTCGGACTAGAGATTATGCAGATACGCAGTATTTT. The chain couples TRBV19 to TRBJ2-3; TRBD2 agrees at 7 bases. Germline CDR1 and CDR2: LNHDA and SQIVND (reference sequence). The V segment lost 10 bases and the J segment 4 bases; nucleotides outside the gene matches: 11. The CDR3 spans 14 residues.

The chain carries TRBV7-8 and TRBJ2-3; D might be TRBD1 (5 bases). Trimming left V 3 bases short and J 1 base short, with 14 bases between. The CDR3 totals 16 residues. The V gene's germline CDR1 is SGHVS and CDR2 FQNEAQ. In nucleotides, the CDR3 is TGTGCCAGCAGCTTGACGTCCGTGGGGCGCACAGATACGCAGTATTTT. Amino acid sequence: CASSLTSVGRTDTQYF.

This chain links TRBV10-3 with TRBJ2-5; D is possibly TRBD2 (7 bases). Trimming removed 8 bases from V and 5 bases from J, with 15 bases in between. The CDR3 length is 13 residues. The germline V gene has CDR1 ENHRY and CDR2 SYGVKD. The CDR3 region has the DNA TGTGCCATCGGGGGAGGGCAGGGGGAGACCCAGTACTTC. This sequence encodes CAIGGGQGETQYF.

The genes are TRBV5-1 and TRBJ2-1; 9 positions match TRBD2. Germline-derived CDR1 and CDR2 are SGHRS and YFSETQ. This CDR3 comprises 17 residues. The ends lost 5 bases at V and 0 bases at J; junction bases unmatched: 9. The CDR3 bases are TGCGCCAGCAGTCTAGCGGGGCGCCGAAGCTCCTACAATGAGCAGTTCTTC. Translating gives CASSLAGRRSSYNEQFF.